The 11 T cell receptor beta chains given below trace back to one sample, sequenced in a study of blood T cell repertoires in COVID-19 (dated by TCRdb to 2020 to 2021). Libraries were prepared through the immunoSEQ multiplex PCR assay. The table comes from immuneACCESS by way of TCRdb, which keeps in-frame sequences with V and J called. Part of the clones is missing from these tables; in studies checked, under half for an unresolved V gene and the rest for unknown reasons. The sample table holds hundreds of thousands of clones, of which over 80% were seen once. Together, the top ten hold 1.3% of the sample. The sequenced material came from peripheral blood. The receptors stem from a woman aged 25 to 39 with COVID-19, enrolled during active disease.

DNA of the CDR3: TGTGCCTGGAGTGCTAGCCCTCGCTCCTCTGGCTACACCTTC. Protein: CAWSASPRSSGYTF. The chain joins TRBV30 to TRBJ1-2; D not resolved. V was pared by 1 base and J by 7 bases, with 16 bases between. The CDR3 is made up of 14 amino acids. CDR1 is GTSNPN, CDR2 SVGIG, per germline (reference sequence).

The chain joins TRBV5-6 to TRBJ2-5; D gene uncertain. Germline loops: CDR1 SGHDT, CDR2 YYEEEE. This CDR3 has 16 amino acids. V was cut by 0 bases and J by 5 bases, with 17 bases left in between. CDR3: CASSLGAIVKEETQYF. The CDR3 DNA reads as TGTGCCAGCAGCTTGGGGGCCATCGTAAAAGAGGAGACCCAGTACTTC.

On this clone itself: A junction end diverges from the germline sequence, so it may reflect a read error. The J gene is TRBJ2-7, the V gene TRBV5-5, with TRBD2 matching 7 bases. Germline loops: CDR1 SGHKS, CDR2 YYEKEE (reference sequence). The CDR3 is made up of 14 amino acids. The CDR3 DNA sequence: TGTGCCAGCATCTTGAGTCTAGCGGAATACGAGCAGTACTTC. This codes for CASILSLAEYEQYF.

This chain joins TRBV7-3 and TRBJ2-7; 11 bases align to TRBD2. CDR1 SGHTA and CDR2 FQGTGA come from the germline V gene. Unmatched junction bases numbered 13, after V lost 4 bases and J lost 5 bases. The CDR3 totals 17 residues. The DNA of the CDR3 is TGTGCCAGCAGCTACGGGGTTAGCGGGAGGGCAGCTGACGAGCAGTACTTC. It translates to CASSYGVSGRAADEQYF.

The CDR3 nucleotides are TGTGCCAGCAGCCTAAACCCCACTAGCGGCTCCTACAATGAGCAGTTCTTC. It encodes CASSLNPTSGSYNEQFF. The rearrangement links TRBV9 to TRBJ2-1; 8 bases map to TRBD2. Unmatched junction bases numbered 9, after V lost 4 bases and J lost 0 bases. Germline CDR1 and CDR2: SGDLS and YYNGEE. The CDR3 totals 17 residues.

The chain combines TRBV6-2 or TRBV6-3 with TRBJ1-1; D possibly corresponds to TRBD1 (6 bases). CDR3 length: 17 residues. V gave up 0 bases and J gave up 0 bases, with 14 bases separating them. Per the germline V gene, CDR1 is MNHEY and CDR2 is SVGEGT. This chain's CDR3 is CASSYSRGGPMNTEAFF. For the CDR3, the DNA is TGTGCCAGCAGTTACTCGAGGGGGGGGCCCATGAACACTGAAGCTTTCTTT.

The gene calls are TRBV4-3 and TRBJ1-2, with 8 nucleotides matching TRBD1. The CDR3 spans 16 residues. In germline, CDR1 is LGHNA, CDR2 YSLEER. Losses at the gene ends were 0 bases for V and 0 bases for J; bases not matched to a gene: 3. CDR3 amino acids: CASSQDLDRANYGYTF. For the CDR3, the DNA is TGCGCCAGCAGCCAAGATTTGGACAGGGCTAACTATGGCTACACCTTC.

The chain links TRBV7-7 to TRBJ2-7, with a possible D match to TRBD1 (6 bases). The length of the CDR3 is 16 residues. The V gene's germline CDR1 is SSHAT and CDR2 FNYEAQ (reference sequence). Trimming took off 5 bases at V and 1 base at J, with 18 bases between the two ends. The CDR3 DNA reads TGTGCCAGCAGCCGCACTAACTACAGGGCATCCTACGAGCAGTACTTC. Protein product: CASSRTNYRASYEQYF.

This chain joins TRBV5-1 and TRBJ2-7, with 10 bases lining up with TRBD2. The ends lost 3 bases at V and 2 bases at J; junction bases unmatched: 5. The length of the CDR3 is 15 residues. Germline CDR1 reads SGHRS; CDR2 reads YFSETQ. The CDR3, as DNA: TGCGCCAGCAGCTCCGGGACTAGCGTGACCTACGAGCAGTACTTC. This encodes CASSSGTSVTYEQYF.

The V and J genes are TRBV27 and TRBJ1-2; 8 nucleotides align to TRBD1. The CDR3 is made up of 15 amino acids. After removal of 2 bases from V and 7 bases from J, the junction contained 9 bases not matched to a gene. CDR1 is MNHEY and CDR2 is SMNVEV in the germline V gene (reference sequence). CDR3 bases: TGTGCCAGCAGTTTAGTCCAGGGGGCAGGGGGTGGCTACACCTTC. Translation gives CASSLVQGAGGGYTF.

This clone has a single count. The chain uses TRBV27 and TRBJ1-1; 9 bases map to TRBD1. CDR3 length equals 13 residues. V trimming: 6 bases; J trimming: 10 bases; junction bases outside the gene matches: 9. The germline V gene encodes CDR1 MNHEY and CDR2 SMNVEV (reference sequence). The CDR3 coding sequence is TGTGCCAGCAGATCCCGGGACAGGGTAGGAGCTTTCTTT. Residues: CASRSRDRVGAFF.